Listed below are T cell receptor beta chains from one sample, sequenced in a study of blood T cell repertoires in COVID-19. TCRdb keeps only in-frame clones here, not all; method: immunoSEQ multiplex PCR. There are a few hundred thousand clones in the sample; 85% to 90% occur only once, and less than 2% lies in the top ten. The sequencing sample was made of peripheral blood. The source is a woman younger than 45 with COVID-19, enrolled during active disease. Each CDR3 is given with its conserved first and last residue. Each record gives: V gene, clone size, J gene, CDR3 protein. Not all rows give a size; the values are once, few, many and, for expanded clones, a class.

V: TRBV7-2; size: .; J: TRBJ2-5; CDR3: CASSFQEGQETQYF
V: TRBV19; size: .; J: TRBJ1-1; CDR3: CASSRQGARTEAFF
V: TRBV28; size: once; J: TRBJ1-4; CDR3: CASSPPGAANEKLFF
V: TRBV29-1; size: .; J: TRBJ1-2; CDR3: CSADRGSGGYTF
V: TRBV20-1; size: .; J: TRBJ1-2; CDR3: CSARDSYGYTF
V: TRBV6-2/TRBV6-3; size: .; J: TRBJ2-7; CDR3: CASSLGTVYEQYF
V: TRBV7-9; size: .; J: TRBJ1-2; CDR3: CASSLEKRGYGYTF
V: TRBV6-2/TRBV6-3; size: .; J: TRBJ1-2; CDR3: CASSYSGKNYGYTF
V: TRBV11-3; size: .; J: TRBJ1-5; CDR3: CASSLGTGSNQPQHF
V: TRBV5-4; size: .; J: TRBJ2-1; CDR3: CASSYGGSRRGSYNEQFF
V: TRBV7-2; size: once; J: TRBJ1-1; CDR3: CASSLGLLNTEAFF
V: TRBV5-1; size: .; J: TRBJ1-2; CDR3: CASSSGGGGYGYTF
V: TRBV19; size: .; J: TRBJ1-5; CDR3: CASSPRMNQPQHF
V: TRBV3-1/TRBV3-2; size: .; J: TRBJ2-6; CDR3: CASSLTGQGISGANVLTF
V: TRBV7-9; size: .; J: TRBJ1-1; CDR3: CASIPRTGPIGTEAFF
V: TRBV7-9; size: .; J: TRBJ1-6; CDR3: CASSFRTGNRNSPLHF
V: TRBV6-2/TRBV6-3; size: .; J: TRBJ2-1; CDR3: CASSYEGRRDEQFF
V: TRBV5-1; size: .; J: TRBJ1-2; CDR3: CASSLEGRKYTF
V: TRBV28; size: few; J: TRBJ1-1; CDR3: CASSLRTDGYEAFF
V: TRBV5-1; size: .; J: TRBJ2-2; CDR3: CASSDRGLPNTGELFF
V: TRBV19; size: .; J: TRBJ1-1; CDR3: CASSIGTPNTEAFF
V: TRBV2; size: .; J: TRBJ1-4; CDR3: CASSSRDWGEKLFF
V: TRBV5-4; size: once; J: TRBJ2-3; CDR3: CASSGPGAQYF
V: TRBV4-1; size: .; J: TRBJ2-7; CDR3: CASSLLTGGVAEQYF
V: TRBV6-7; size: .; J: TRBJ1-3; CDR3: CVDRAGNTIYF
V: TRBV5-4; size: .; J: TRBJ1-2; CDR3: CASSLDRNYGYTF
V: TRBV27; size: .; J: TRBJ2-1; CDR3: CASSFLAGNYNEQFF
V: TRBV24-1; size: once; J: TRBJ1-5; CDR3: CATSGTGQGYSNQPQHF
V: TRBV27; size: once; J: TRBJ1-6; CDR3: CASSLNREASPLHF
V: TRBV4-1; size: .; J: TRBJ1-4; CDR3: CASSPAGSLSNEKLFF
V: TRBV7-2; size: .; J: TRBJ2-6; CDR3: CASSWGSSAGANVLTF
V: TRBV7-8; size: .; J: TRBJ2-3; CDR3: CASSSNVRVGQGQTDTQYF
V: TRBV5-4; size: .; J: TRBJ1-2; CDR3: CASSLAQGAAYGYTF
V: TRBV30; size: .; J: TRBJ1-4; CDR3: CAWSGTGGVRGEKLFF
V: TRBV2; size: .; J: TRBJ1-5; CDR3: CASSERWRRTVNQPQHF
V: TRBV29-1; size: .; J: TRBJ2-5; CDR3: CSVATGKETQYF
V: TRBV28; size: .; J: TRBJ2-1; CDR3: CASSLRGGQFF
V: TRBV5-4; size: .; J: TRBJ1-1; CDR3: CASSLEQAMNTEAFF
V: TRBV19; size: .; J: TRBJ1-1; CDR3: CASSITGNTEAFF
V: TRBV6-5; size: few; J: TRBJ2-1; CDR3: CASSLQNEQFF
V: TRBV7-2; size: .; J: TRBJ1-1; CDR3: CASSSSGGTEAFF
V: TRBV6-2/TRBV6-3; size: .; J: TRBJ1-6; CDR3: CASSIDRIKATSPLHF
V: TRBV5-5; size: .; J: TRBJ1-5; CDR3: CASSLETGQLYSNQPQHF
V: TRBV5-1; size: once; J: TRBJ1-2; CDR3: CASSARRGTGTDGYTF
V: TRBV5-4; size: .; J: TRBJ1-6; CDR3: CASSLAGWNSPLHF
V: TRBV28; size: .; J: TRBJ2-6; CDR3: CASRGAGSGANVLTF
V: TRBV4-1; size: .; J: TRBJ1-2; CDR3: CASSPWTGGMYGYTF
V: TRBV2; size: .; J: TRBJ1-4; CDR3: CASKVGRGNEKLFF
V: TRBV4-3; size: .; J: TRBJ1-2; CDR3: CASSHLQEPGSGYTF
V: TRBV5-1; size: .; J: TRBJ2-1; CDR3: CASSLAVNEQFF
V: TRBV5-1; size: .; J: TRBJ1-1; CDR3: CASSSGTGGPEAFF
V: TRBV5-1; size: .; J: TRBJ2-7; CDR3: CASSLGLGLYEQYF
V: TRBV4-1; size: .; J: TRBJ1-6; CDR3: CASRQGISGQGFRQSNSPLHF
V: TRBV2; size: once; J: TRBJ1-6; CDR3: CASTTQGGFLPLHF
V: TRBV7-9; size: .; J: TRBJ1-1; CDR3: CASRGANTEAFF